The rows below give T cell receptor beta chains drawn from one sample of a study of T cell repertoires in cytomegalovirus infection. TCRdb fed the reads into MiXCR, producing one record per CDR3 protein. The sample lists approximately 120,000 distinct CDR3 sequences; about 32% were seen once. Which antigens these TCRs recognize remains unknown. The sample was CD8+ T cells from cultured PBMCs, taken from culture after CMV antigen stimulation. These receptors all stem from a human donor in good health (CMV status not recorded). Some clones in this sample may be carry-over from other donors' samples. Both conserved end residues are part of each CDR3.

>TRBV19|13
CASSRQGVDTQYF
>TRBV7-9|16
CASNQGAGVRLDEQYF
>TRBV7-9|16
CASSETGQQSNYGYTF
>TRBV12-3/TRBV12-4|12
CASSDSGNTIYF
>TRBV9|16
CASSGYGGNSYNEQFF
>TRBV7-2|15
CASNVAGTSSYEQYF
>TRBV7-9|14
CASSPGDIRVEAFF
>TRBV28|20
CASSPRVTQGLTYSYNEQFF
>TRBV4-1|14
CASKVPREDTEAFF
>TRBV7-2|16
CASSLSMGVPTDTQYF
>TRBV28|15
CASSLCWGDGTGYTF
>TRBV10-3|18
CAISRTSGGYSSYNEQFF
>TRBV2|18
CASSEPPRGINYNSPLHF
>TRBV19|13
CASSIPPSQPQHF
>TRBV27|14
CASSYTTVTGELFF
>TRBV6-1|16
CASSEPAGLSTDTQYF
>TRBV5-6|17
CASSLGLAGEKYNEQFF
>TRBV7-9|15
CASSDSISSTDTQYF
>TRBV28|14
CASSLSAGSYEQYF
>TRBV4-1|17
CASSQELAGTSGNTIYF
>TRBV19|15
CASSIGGLGDNEQFF
>TRBV3-1|15
CASSPRDRYSYEQYF
>TRBV4-1|16
CASSQSYRDRVYEQYF
>TRBV3-1|15
CASSQLAGGRNEQFF
>TRBV9|14
CASSVGTGGNEQFF
>TRBV7-2|14
CASSPDPGEYEQYF
>TRBV11-2|17
CASSDGTGSLSNQPQHF
>TRBV5-6|14
CASSFTGEAEKLFF
>TRBV4-1|15
CASSPSGGSVTEAFF
>TRBV11-2|13
CASQWSPNNEQFF
>TRBV7-2|15
CASSDAGTDYNEQFF
>TRBV29-1|13
CSVELAGFWEQYF